Following are 10 T cell receptor beta chains from one sample sequenced in a study of blood T cell repertoires in COVID-19. The data were produced by immunoSEQ multiplex PCR, yet TCRdb's version contains in-frame clones alone and is incomplete. Among 180,000 or so clones listed, roughly nine tenths were seen once. Specimen: PBMCs or T cells enriched from blood (not recorded which). These receptors all come from a woman between 40 and 55 years old with acute COVID-19.

This clone has a single count. The chain has TRBV28 and TRBJ2-1; D uncertain. The CDR3 covers 14 residues. CDR1 is MDHEN and CDR2 is SYDVKM in the germline V gene. The V end lost 7 bases, the J end lost 1 base, and 11 bases lay between the germline ends. This CDR3 is CASNQLVSYNEQFF. The CDR3 region has the DNA TGTGCCAGCAACCAACTGGTATCCTACAATGAGCAGTTCTTC.

The V call is TRBV6-2 or TRBV6-3, the J call TRBJ2-7; TRBD1 is a possible D gene (5 bases). Per germline, CDR1 MNHEY and CDR2 SVGEGT. The CDR3 is 13 amino acids. V gave up 4 bases and J gave up 2 bases, with 9 bases separating them. Written as DNA, the CDR3 is TGTGCCAGCAGTTGGGGCACTACCTACGAGCAGTACTTC. Translated, it gives CASSWGTTYEQYF.

The genes are TRBV30 and TRBJ1-4, with a possible D match to TRBD1 (5 bases). Per the germline V gene, CDR1 is GTSNPN and CDR2 is SVGIG (reference sequence). Trimming shortened V by 1 base and J by 0 bases, and 15 bases separated the two germline ends. The CDR3 has 17 amino acids. DNA for the CDR3: TGTGCCTGGAGTGGGAAACCCGACAGATCAACTAATGAAAAACTGTTTTTT. Translation: CAWSGKPDRSTNEKLFF.

This chain uses TRBV24-1 with TRBJ2-3, with D possibly being TRBD2 (6 bases). The CDR3 is made up of 14 amino acids. V lost 5 bases and J lost 3, with 11 bases in between. Germline CDR1 reads KGHDR; CDR2 reads SFDVKD. Here the CDR3 DNA reads TGTGCCACCAGTGTGAGCGGGCTGACAGATACGCAGTATTTT. Translation: CATSVSGLTDTQYF.

This sequence joins TRBV11-2 and TRBJ1-1, with TRBD1 matching 7 bases. In germline, CDR1 is SGHAT, CDR2 FQNNGV. There are 18 residues in the CDR3. V dropped 5 bases and J dropped 7; count of bases not matched to a gene: 22. As DNA, the CDR3 is TGTGCCAGCAGCGAGGGACGGGGCAAGGTATACCCAGGGGGTGAAGCTTTCTTT. Amino acid sequence: CASSEGRGKVYPGGEAFF. The variable domain in full, completed from reference TRBV11-2 and TRBJ1-1, reads EAGVAQSPRYKIIEKRQSVAFWCNPISGHATLYWYQQILGQGPKLLIQFQNNGVVDDSQLPKDRFSAERLKGVDSTLKIQPAKLEDSAVYLCASSEGRGKVYPGGEAFFGQGTRLTVV.

The V and J genes are TRBV6-2 or TRBV6-3 and TRBJ1-2; D call uncertain. Trimming cost V 6 bases and J 8 bases, with 19 bases left between them. This CDR3 spans 14 amino acids. CDR1 and CDR2 (germline): MNHEY, SVGEGT. The CDR3 region has the DNA TGTGCCAGCAGCAATCGGGCAGGCACGGGGGGCTACACCTTC. It encodes CASSNRAGTGGYTF.

The chain recombines TRBV4-1 with TRBJ2-1, with 14 bases identical to TRBD2. Looked up from germline, CDR1 is MGHRA and CDR2 is YSYEKL. V lost 4 bases to trimming and J lost 4 bases; unmatched junction nucleotides: 3. The CDR3 extends over 16 amino acids. CDR3 sequence: CASSRLAGGQYNEQFF. The DNA of the CDR3 is TGCGCCAGCAGCCGACTAGCGGGGGGGCAATACAATGAGCAGTTCTTC.

CDR3 bases: TGTGCCAGCAGCAAAGGGGGGGAGGGACAGGGATTTAATGGCTACACCTTC. Amino acid sequence: CASSKGGEGQGFNGYTF. The chain recombines TRBV21-1 with TRBJ1-2; TRBD1, the table's D call, was not compared with the DNA. TRBV21-1 is a known pseudogene. The CDR3 has 17 residues.

This chain uses TRBV19 with TRBJ1-4; a possible D gene is TRBD1 (5 bases). The CDR3 contains 14 residues. V was clipped by 2 bases and J by 8 bases, with 12 bases between them. CDR1 and CDR2 from the germline V gene are LNHDA and SQIVND (reference sequence). As DNA, the CDR3 is TGTGCCAGTAGTATACAAGGGGCTTTCGAAAAACTGTTTTTT. It yields the protein CASSIQGAFEKLFF. Using reference TRBV19 and TRBJ1-4 for the parts outside the CDR3, the full variable domain is DGGITQSPKYLFRKEGQNVTLSCEQNLNHDAMYWYRQDPGQGLRLIYYSQIVNDFQKGDIAEGYSVSREKKESFPLTVTSAQKNPTAFYLCASSIQGAFEKLFFGSGTQLSVL.

The chain combines TRBV18 with TRBJ1-3; TRBD1 might be the D (6 bases). The V end was cut by 4 bases, the J end by 0 bases, with 13 bases between. CDR1 and CDR2 (germline): KGHSH, LQKENI. This CDR3 has 16 residues. The CDR3 loop reads CASSLLDRSSGNTIYF. The CDR3 nucleotides read TGTGCCAGCTCACTTTTAGACAGGAGCTCTGGAAACACCATATATTTT.